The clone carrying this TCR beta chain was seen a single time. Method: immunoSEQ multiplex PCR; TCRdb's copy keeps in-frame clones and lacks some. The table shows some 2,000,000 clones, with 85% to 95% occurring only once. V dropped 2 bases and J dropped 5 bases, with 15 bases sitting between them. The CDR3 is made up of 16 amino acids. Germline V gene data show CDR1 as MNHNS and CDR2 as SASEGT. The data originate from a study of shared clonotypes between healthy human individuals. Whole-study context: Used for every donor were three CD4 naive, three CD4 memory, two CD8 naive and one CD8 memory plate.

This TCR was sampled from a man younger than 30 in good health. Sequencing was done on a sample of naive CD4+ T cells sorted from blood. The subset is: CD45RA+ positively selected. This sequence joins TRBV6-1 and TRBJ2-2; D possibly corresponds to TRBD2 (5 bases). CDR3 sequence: CASSEIQRLLTGELFF. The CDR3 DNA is TGTGCCAGCAGTGAAATTCAGCGGTTACTAACCGGGGAGCTGTTTTTT.